This TCR beta chain was sequenced during a study of T cell repertoires in ileal Crohn's disease (dated by TCRdb to between 2017 and 2020). Background on the whole study: The median duration of disease was 7.5 to 9.5 years, and at the time of surgery roughly a third of patients were active smokers. Every patient underwent surgery because of a complication, which was stricturing disease in around 61% and penetrating disease in around 39%. Roughly half of the patients were given postoperative therapy, with about 17 on anti-TNF agents and about a dozen on thiopurines. Neoterminal ileum biopsies obtained at postoperative colonoscopy were designated as M6 samples. The TCR repertoire was analysed in approximately 61 patients with Crohn's disease drawn from a prospective multicentre cohort. The study was conducted in parallel with a multicentre cohort built to find predictors of early endoscopic recurrence after ileocolonic resection. Endoscopic postoperative recurrence was defined as a Rutgeerts score above i0. A total of roughly 170 mucosal samples from roughly 57 patients were sequenced, with samples obtained at several locations on the surgical specimen and at postoperative endoscopy.

General findings and caveats noted by the study authors: Postoperative endoscopy timing varied within the first year after surgery, with a median delay of approximately 6.3 months. Compared with CD4 T cells, sorted CD8 T cells contained more high-frequency clones, which suggests that the mucosal expansions were mostly CD8. Endoscopic recurrence was found to be associated with higher high-frequency clone percentages at surgery, and recurrence was observed in all patients with clonality above 26.8% (18/57). Mucosal CD4 and CD8 T cells were sorted and sequenced only in a subgroup of patients, whose size was not stated. A significantly higher proportion of clonal expansions was observed in active smokers at surgery than in non-smokers (about 25% vs 20%, p=0.02).

After removal of 7 bases from V and 1 base from J, the junction retains 2 bases not matched to a gene. Counted from cysteine to phenylalanine, this CDR3 has 12 amino acids. Only the CDR3 part of the read is kept: 36 bases, read in frame from the first base. CDR1 and CDR2 are drawn from the germline V gene: SQVTM, ANQGSEA. Explained via the paper, the time point label denotes: neoterminal ileum biopsy at postoperative endoscopy, about 6 months after surgery. Adults with ileal or ileocolonic Crohn's disease and an indication for ileocolonic resection were eligible for inclusion. Whole ileal mucosal biopsies were kept frozen at -80 degrees C prior to DNA extraction. Genomic DNA was extracted from frozen whole biopsies with a TRizol-based method and quantified on a NanoDrop 2000 spectrophotometer. For commercial TCRB immunosequencing, about 500 nanograms of biopsy DNA were submitted for each sample. CDR3 regions were amplified from genomic DNA by Adaptive Biotechnology using a two-step, amplification bias-controlled multiplex PCR. The first PCR used primers for every V and J gene segment; the second PCR added barcodes and Illumina adapters. An Illumina instrument was used to sequence the CDR3 libraries. Per the authors' processing: Analysis combined the vendor-provided pipelines with custom analysis of raw data in R/Bioconductor under R version 3.3.0. Clonality, ranging from 0 to 1, was calculated as the inverse of the normalised Shannon entropy of all productive clones. The repertoire share taken up by the top 100 clones defined high-frequency clones, and only clones that passed a 95% confidence test were kept. Overlap between samples was measured with the Morisita-Horn index, while repertoire diversity was measured with the Simpson index. TCRdb mirrors the immuneACCESS table, restricted to in-frame sequences. Some clones are absent from its copies; in checked studies, under half trace to an unresolved V gene, and the reason for the others is unknown. That table furnishes V, J and clone size, whereas the DNA furnished D and trimming. Counted in this sample were approximately 14,000 clones; over 70% of them appeared once. Approximately 4% of the sample is in the top ten clones.

This clone was picked up one time. It lacks a known antigen. Base qualities were left out, and no much larger clone turns up one base away. The sequence joins TRBV29-1 to TRBJ1-1, and 8 bases in between align with TRBD1. This sequence originates from an adult with Crohn's disease. The sample consisted of ileal tissue. This receptor has the CDR3 CSGDRGNTEAFF. The DNA reads as follows: TGCAGCGGAGACAGGGGGAACACTGAAGCTTTCTTT.